The 32 T cell receptor beta chains given below trace back to one sample, sequenced in a study of blood T cell repertoires in COVID-19. The protocol was immunoSEQ multiplex PCR, while the TCRdb copy is restricted to in-frame clones and leaves out a portion. The repertoire has more than 100,000 clones, 82% of them found once; the top ten carry 3.5% to 5.5%. The sequencing input was peripheral blood. These receptors were obtained from a woman between 65 and 79 years old with acute or convalescent COVID-19.

The V gene is TRBV7-6, the J gene TRBJ2-1, with no clear D. Germline CDR1 reads SGHVS; CDR2 reads FNYEAQ. The V gene lost 2 bases and the J gene lost 0 bases, with 8 bases spanning the gap. This CDR3 has 15 amino acids. Written as DNA, the CDR3 is TGTGCCAGCAGCTTATGGCCTGGCTCCTACAATGAGCAGTTCTTC. Its protein product is CASSLWPGSYNEQFF.

This clone occurred a few times. The rearrangement joins TRBV11-2 to TRBJ2-2; possibly TRBD1 for D (5 bases). This CDR3 contains 16 residues. V was shortened by 5 bases and J by 2 bases, with 15 bases between the two germline ends. Germline CDR1 SGHAT, CDR2 FQNNGV. The CDR3 reads CASSPRQPSNTGELFF. The CDR3 nucleotides are TGTGCCAGCAGCCCTAGACAGCCAAGCAACACCGGGGAGCTGTTTTTT.

This chain uses TRBV6-5 with TRBJ1-2; D gene unclear. Trimming pared 11 bases from V and 2 bases from J, leaving 15 bases between. The CDR3 covers 13 residues. Germline-derived CDR1 and CDR2 are MNHEY and SVGAGI. CDR3 sequence: CASYGVGNYGYTF. The CDR3 DNA follows: TGTGCCTCCTACGGAGTTGGCAACTATGGCTACACCTTC.

This chain links TRBV19 with TRBJ1-2; 10 bases align to TRBD1. The V gene's germline CDR1 is LNHDA and CDR2 SQIVND (reference sequence). V shed 3 bases and J 8 bases; nucleotides not matched to a gene: 9. The CDR3 is 15 residues long. The CDR3 bases are TGTGCCAGTAGTATCCAGACAGGGGGCCGTGGAGGCTACACCTTC. It encodes CASSIQTGGRGGYTF.

CDR3 coding DNA: TGTGCCAGCAGTGAACAGACCAGGAACACCATATATTTT. Its translation: CASSEQTRNTIYF. The rearrangement links TRBV2 to TRBJ1-3; D is unclear. Per germline, CDR1 SNHLY and CDR2 FYNNEI. The V end was cut by 2 bases, the J end by 7 bases, with 9 bases between. The CDR3 spans 13 residues.

The CDR3 DNA follows: TGTGCCAGCAGTTTTTTCGGGGGGCGCCGCTATGGCTACACCTTC. It translates to CASSFFGGRRYGYTF. The rearrangement uses TRBV27 and TRBJ1-2; the D gene is possibly TRBD1 (6 bases). V was shortened by 3 bases and J by 4 bases, with 15 bases between the two germline ends. Germline V gene data show CDR1 as MNHEY and CDR2 as SMNVEV (reference sequence). The CDR3 extends over 15 amino acids.

This clone was seen a few times. V gene TRBV5-1 combines with J gene TRBJ2-1; D gene ambiguous. The germline gives CDR1 SGHRS, CDR2 YFSETQ. The CDR3 sequence is 11 residues long. The V end was cut by 3 bases, the J end by 8 bases, with 6 bases between. CDR3 bases: TGCGCCAGCAGCTATTTCGATGAGCAGTTCTTC. It encodes CASSYFDEQFF.

This clone was seen a single time. The chain is built from TRBV3-1 (or the pseudogene TRBV3-2) and TRBJ2-7; 8 bases fit TRBD2. The V gene end was trimmed by 7 bases and the J gene end by 5 bases; junction bases not matched to a gene: 10. Germline CDR1 LGHDT, CDR2 YNNKEL (reference sequence). The CDR3 spans 14 residues. Here the CDR3 DNA reads TGTGCCAGCACCAGATCGGGAGGGTTCCACGAGCAGTACTTC. As protein: CASTRSGGFHEQYF.

V and J are TRBV7-2 and TRBJ1-5; TRBD1 might be the D (6 bases). Trimming took off 5 bases at V and 0 bases at J, with 14 bases between the two ends. The CDR3 has 16 amino acids. Germline CDR1 and CDR2: SGHTA and FQGNSA. The CDR3 region is CASSPGAGYSNQPQHF. In DNA form, the CDR3 reads TGTGCCAGCAGCCCAGGGGCAGGATATAGCAATCAGCCCCAGCATTTT.

The chain joins TRBV21-1 to TRBJ1-4. TRBV21-1 is a pseudogene locus. This CDR3 contains 16 residues. The CDR3 DNA is TGTGCCAGCAGCAAACTGGAGGGGCCAACTAATGAAAAACTGTTTTTT. Translating it yields CASSKLEGPTNEKLFF.

The gene calls are TRBV27 and TRBJ1-1; the match to TRBD1 covers 9 bases. CDR1 and CDR2 (germline): MNHEY, SMNVEV (reference sequence). This CDR3 contains 15 residues. With V trimmed by 8 bases and J by 0 bases, 7 bases remained unmatched. The CDR3 region has the DNA TGTGCCAGCCCCCCGGGACAGGGATTGAACACTGAAGCTTTCTTT. This codes for CASPPGQGLNTEAFF.

The CDR3 bases are TGTGCCAGCAGCTTAAATCCCCAGTCCGGGCGGGACTATGGCTACACCTTC. This gives the protein CASSLNPQSGRDYGYTF. J is TRBJ1-2 and V is TRBV11-2, with D unclear. With 2 bases removed from V and 3 bases from J, the gap between germline ends came to 19 bases. The CDR3 spans 17 residues. CDR1 is SGHAT, CDR2 FQNNGV, per germline.

The chain carries TRBV9 and TRBJ1-4; possible D gene TRBD1, 5 bases. This CDR3 spans 16 amino acids. CDR1 and CDR2 from the germline V gene are SGDLS and YYNGEE. The V end was cut by 2 bases, the J end by 2 bases, with 13 bases between. Here the CDR3 reads CASSVSGVGTNEKLFF. The CDR3 DNA is TGTGCCAGCAGCGTTTCGGGGGTCGGGACTAATGAAAAACTGTTTTTT.

The genes are TRBV19 and TRBJ2-1; D may be TRBD1 (5 bases). The CDR3 is made up of 14 amino acids. Germline values: CDR1 LNHDA, CDR2 SQIVND (reference sequence). Trimming pared 3 bases from V and 9 bases from J, leaving 15 bases between. The CDR3 loop is CASSIGRVVGEQFF. The CDR3 DNA is TGTGCCAGTAGTATTGGCAGGGTGGTCGGTGAGCAGTTCTTC.

This chain links TRBV5-1 with TRBJ1-2; D not certain. CDR1 SGHRS and CDR2 YFSETQ come from the germline V gene. V lost 3 bases to trimming and J lost 4 bases, with 16 bases between them. The CDR3 runs 15 residues. CDR3 amino acids: CASSSDFLGSYGYTF. In DNA form, the CDR3 reads TGCGCCAGCAGCTCCGACTTCCTAGGGAGCTATGGCTACACCTTC.

The chain has TRBV11-3 and TRBJ1-1, with D possibly TRBD1 on 5 matching bases. Germline assignment: CDR1 SGHNT and CDR2 YENEEA. The CDR3 runs to 14 residues. The V end was cut by 1 base, the J end by 4 bases, with 10 bases between. The CDR3 nucleotides read TGTGCCAGCAGCTTAGTACGTAGGGGCACTGAAGCTTTCTTT. Residues: CASSLVRRGTEAFF.

The CDR3 is CASSQDIQIISGNTIYF. The CDR3 DNA reads as TGTGCCAGCAGCCAAGATATCCAGATCATCTCTGGAAACACCATATATTTT. The chain is built from TRBV3-1 (or the pseudogene TRBV3-2) and TRBJ1-3; no definite D call. The CDR3 runs 17 residues. The ends were cut back, 0 bases at V and 0 bases at J, with 12 bases in the middle. Germline V lookup: CDR1 LGHDT, CDR2 YNNKEL (reference sequence).

The V and J genes are TRBV11-2 and TRBJ1-2; D uncertain. This CDR3 comprises 15 residues. The germline CDR1 and CDR2 sequences are SGHAT and FQNNGV. Trimming took off 5 bases at V and 4 bases at J, with 17 bases between the two ends. CDR3 sequence: CASSPPGGRIYGYTF. Here the CDR3 DNA reads TGTGCCAGCAGCCCCCCCGGAGGACGGATCTATGGCTACACCTTC.

The chain recombines TRBV18 with TRBJ1-3; TRBD1 might be the D (6 bases). The CDR3 extends over 15 amino acids. The V gene's germline CDR1 is KGHSH and CDR2 LQKENI. V lost 3 bases and J 2 bases, leaving 11 bases between the germline ends. The CDR3 sequence: CASSPDRTTGNTIYF. CDR3 in DNA: TGTGCCAGCTCACCGGACAGAACGACTGGAAACACCATATATTTT.

V usage is TRBV2 and J usage is TRBJ2-1, with unresolved D. Germline loops: CDR1 SNHLY, CDR2 FYNNEI. This CDR3 is 17 amino acids long. The ends were cut back, 6 bases at V and 0 bases at J, with 18 bases in the middle. The DNA for the CDR3 is TGTGCCAGCAGGTCTCGAGCATACGGTAGCTCCTACAATGAGCAGTTCTTC. As protein: CASRSRAYGSSYNEQFF.

This clone occurred a few times. V gene TRBV10-3 combines with J gene TRBJ1-4; D call uncertain. The length of the CDR3 is 12 residues. Germline V gives CDR1 ENHRY, CDR2 SYGVKD. Trimming stripped 6 bases from V and 3 bases from J, with 5 bases between. The DNA of the CDR3 is TGTGCCATCAGGGACTCTAATGAAAAACTGTTTTTT. Residues: CAIRDSNEKLFF.

CDR3 region: CASSPGAAGGNQPQHF. CDR3 nucleotides: TGTGCCAGTAGCCCTGGCGCCGCGGGAGGCAATCAGCCCCAGCATTTT. The genes are TRBV19 and TRBJ1-5, with D hard to call. The V and J ends lost 6 bases and 2 bases respectively, with 17 bases between them. The CDR3 runs to 16 residues. CDR1 and CDR2 (germline): LNHDA, SQIVND (reference sequence).

V usage is TRBV24-1 and J usage is TRBJ1-3; tentative D call: TRBD1 (6 bases). The germline CDR1 and CDR2 sequences are KGHDR and SFDVKD. The CDR3 runs 18 residues. Trimming stripped 2 bases from V and 0 bases from J, with 16 bases between. The CDR3 region is CATSDSSTGGTSGNTIYF. In DNA, the CDR3 is TGTGCCACCAGTGATTCGTCGACAGGAGGTACCTCTGGAAACACCATATATTTT.

The J gene is TRBJ2-7, the V gene TRBV7-9; D call uncertain. The V and J ends lost 1 base and 7 bases respectively, with 14 bases between them. From germline, CDR1 is SEHNR and CDR2 FQNEAQ (reference sequence). The CDR3 runs to 14 residues. The CDR3 nucleotides read TGTGCCAGCAGCTTAGGCCTGCAGGATGGGGAGCAGTACGTC. Translating it yields CASSLGLQDGEQYV.

V gene TRBV6-5 combines with J gene TRBJ2-5, with TRBD1 matching over 8 bases. The germline CDR1 and CDR2 sequences are MNHEY and SVGAGI. V was pared by 6 bases and J by 4 bases, with 7 bases of the junction left unmatched. The CDR3 is 14 amino acids. The CDR3 here is CASRVDRARETQYF. The CDR3 region has the DNA TGTGCCAGCAGGGTGGACAGGGCTCGAGAGACCCAGTACTTC.

This chain links TRBV5-1 with TRBJ2-2; D call uncertain. Trimming took 5 bases from V and 5 from J, leaving 10 bases between them. Per germline, CDR1 SGHRS and CDR2 YFSETQ. CDR3 length: 13 residues. CDR3: CASRAPGTGELFF. The CDR3 DNA follows: TGCGCCAGCAGGGCCCCCGGGACCGGGGAGCTGTTTTTT.

This clone was recorded only once. V is TRBV29-1 and J is TRBJ1-2; 9 bases line up with TRBD1. Germline V gene lookup returns CDR1 SQVTM and CDR2 ANQGSEA. V lost 6 bases, J lost 8 bases, and 10 bases stayed unmatched. There are 13 residues in the CDR3. CDR3 loop: CSVAAGTGSGYTF. CDR3 sequence (DNA): TGCAGCGTCGCGGCTGGGACAGGGAGCGGCTACACCTTC.

This clone was detected only a few times. The rearrangement uses TRBV30 and TRBJ2-2, with 7 bases identical to TRBD2. CDR1 is GTSNPN and CDR2 is SVGIG in the germline V gene (reference sequence). The CDR3 is made up of 14 amino acids. Trimming took 4 bases from V and 3 from J; bases not matched to a gene: 5. The CDR3 here is CAWKREGYTGELFF. The DNA of the CDR3 is TGTGCCTGGAAAAGGGAGGGATACACCGGGGAGCTGTTTTTT.

This chain uses TRBV6-5 with TRBJ1-2; no definite D call. Between the trimmed V and J ends, which lost 2 bases and 2 bases, there was a span of 12 bases. Germline V lookup: CDR1 MNHEY, CDR2 SVGAGI. The CDR3 length is 15 residues. CDR3 in DNA: TGTGCCAGCAGTTACGGCACACCGGGAAACTATGGCTACACCTTC. Residues: CASSYGTPGNYGYTF.

This clone has a handful of counts. CDR3 protein: CASGGYGEKLFF. The CDR3 coding sequence is TGTGCCAGCGGGGGGTATGGTGAAAAACTGTTTTTT. The gene calls are TRBV3-1 (or the pseudogene TRBV3-2) and TRBJ1-4; a possible D gene is TRBD1 (5 bases). The V end was cut by 8 bases, the J end by 7 bases, with 11 bases between. This CDR3 has 12 amino acids. Per the germline V gene, CDR1 is LGHDT and CDR2 is YNNKEL (reference sequence).

The V gene is TRBV12-3 or TRBV12-4, the J gene TRBJ1-2; D unresolved. CDR3 length equals 13 residues. The germline V and J ends were trimmed by 2 bases and 8 bases, with 12 bases remaining between them. DNA of the CDR3: TGTGCCAGCAGTTTACCAGGATATCGGGGCTACACCTTC. It is translated as CASSLPGYRGYTF.

This sequence joins TRBV9 and TRBJ2-1, with 14 bases aligning to TRBD2. V lost 4 bases to trimming and J lost 4 bases; unmatched junction nucleotides: 7. Germline-derived CDR1 and CDR2 are SGDLS and YYNGEE. The CDR3 loop spans 17 amino acids. CDR3 sequence reads: CASSSWTSGGIYNEQFF. For the CDR3, the DNA is TGTGCCAGCAGCTCATGGACTAGCGGGGGGATATACAATGAGCAGTTCTTC.